This T cell receptor (beta chain) appears in the sequencing data of a study of Tregs in tolerant kidney transplant recipients. Study-level results: Some patients' samples used different primers over time, so nucleotide sequences weren't comparable.

FACS sorting followed a 6-day coculture of CFSE-labeled recipient PBMCs with irradiated graft donor PBMCs. This clone is labeled medium-sized based on frequency. The antigen remains unidentified. The read ends 3 residues before the CDR3 terminus; that terminus is restored from the germline J gene. Germline V gene lookup returns CDR1 MRHNA and CDR2 SNTAGT. The CDR3 is 15 residues long. The ends were cut back, 4 bases at V and 1 base at J, with 10 bases in the middle. The method was immunoSEQ multiplex PCR; TCRdb's version includes in-frame clones alone and lacks a portion of them. This table holds about 930 clones.

The clonotype was recovered from a human patient who received a combined kidney and bone marrow transplant. The chain is built from TRBV6-4 and TRBJ2-2, with a weak D call TRBD1 (6 bases). The sequencing here drew on CD4+ T cells from blood cultured with allogeneic cells, taken before the transplant. CDR3 DNA, as far as it was read: TGTGCCAGCAGTGGAAAAGGGGGGAACACCGGGGAG. As protein: CASSGKGGNTGE. The whole CDR3 protein is CASSGKGGNTGELFF.